Below are 26 T cell receptor beta chains sequenced from a single sample in a study of Ad26.COV2.S vaccination and SARS-CoV-2 variants. Treatment indicated: some 19 received Ad26.COV2.S at low or high dose, single or two shots; roughly five received placebo; per-sample allocation not given. Following the first vaccine or placebo injection, samples were taken on day 63. TCRdb's table, derived via immunoSEQ multiplex PCR, lists solely in-frame clones and lacks some. This table has hundreds of thousands of clones, around 88% appearing once. Sequences were derived from peripheral blood, sampled in a trial of Ad26.COV2.S vaccine versus placebo. All receptors derive from a person between 18 and 65 years old who received the Ad26.COV2.S COVID-19 vaccine or a placebo.

Details on this clone: Different DNA sequences within this sample yield the same CDR3. The rearrangement uses TRBV5-1 and TRBJ1-5, with D tentatively TRBD1 (5 bases). V was shortened by 2 bases and J by 4 bases, with 7 bases between the two germline ends. The CDR3 runs 13 residues. CDR1 and CDR2 from the germline V gene are SGHRS and YFSETQ. CDR3 sequence (DNA): TGCGCCAGCAGCTTAGGGGTGAATCAGCCCCAGCATTTT. Its protein is CASSLGVNQPQHF. Based on the CDR3 plus reference TRBV5-1 and TRBJ1-5, the full variable domain is KAGVTQTPRYLIKTRGQQVTLSCSPISGHRSVSWYQQTPGQGLQFLFEYFSETQRNKGNFPGRFSGRQFSNSRSEMNVSTLELGDSALYLCASSLGVNQPQHFGDGTRLSIL.

This clone has a single count. The V and J genes are TRBV15 and TRBJ1-1; no clear D. CDR3 size: 15 residues. The V and J ends lost 0 bases and 0 bases respectively, with 8 bases between them. Germline values: CDR1 LNHNV, CDR2 YYDKDF (reference sequence). CDR3 bases: TGTGCCACCAGCAGAGACCGAGGAATGAACACTGAAGCTTTCTTT. Residues: CATSRDRGMNTEAFF.

V usage is TRBV29-1 and J usage is TRBJ2-3; 10 bases map to TRBD2. V shed 6 bases and J 3 bases; nucleotides not matched to a gene: 6. The CDR3 consists of 14 residues. CDR1 and CDR2 (germline): SQVTM, ANQGSEA. The CDR3 DNA sequence: TGCAGCGTAGCGGGGGGGAGGGGAACAGATACGCAGTATTTT. Translation: CSVAGGRGTDTQYF.

The V call is TRBV9, the J call TRBJ1-4; D is possibly TRBD1 (6 bases). Germline V gene sequence: CDR1 SGDLS, CDR2 YYNGEE. The CDR3 consists of 16 residues. Trimming left V 9 bases short and J 4 bases short, with 22 bases between. CDR3 protein: CATFPERGALNEKLFF. The DNA of the CDR3 is TGTGCCACCTTCCCCGAACGGGGGGCCCTTAATGAAAAACTGTTTTTT.

This clone was observed a handful of times. This chain connects TRBV29-1 to TRBJ1-2; D uncertain. The CDR3 is 12 amino acids. CDR1 is SQVTM, CDR2 ANQGSEA, per germline. The V gene lost 6 bases and the J gene lost 5 bases, with 13 bases spanning the gap. The CDR3 bases are TGCAGCGTGAAAGGGATCGAGTATGGCTACACCTTC. This codes for CSVKGIEYGYTF.

V usage is TRBV9 and J usage is TRBJ1-3; no reliable D call. This CDR3 region has 17 residues. Trimming shortened V by 0 bases and J by 0 bases, and 13 bases separated the two germline ends. CDR1 SGDLS and CDR2 YYNGEE come from the germline V gene. The CDR3 DNA is TGTGCCAGCAGCGTAGGGAGCACAGCGAGCTCTGGAAACACCATATATTTT. The encoded protein is CASSVGSTASSGNTIYF.

This clone was detected many times. This chain links TRBV27 with TRBJ2-1; TRBD2 aligns across 15 bases. CDR1 is MNHEY, CDR2 SMNVEV, per germline (reference sequence). The CDR3 runs to 17 residues. V dropped 3 bases and J dropped 7; count of bases not matched to a gene: 7. The CDR3 region is CASSLGLAGGSGNEQFF. CDR3 in DNA: TGTGCCAGCAGTTTGGGACTAGCGGGAGGCTCGGGGAATGAGCAGTTCTTC.

The chain links TRBV4-2 to TRBJ1-4, with TRBD1 as a possible D gene (5 bases). The CDR3 runs 15 residues. The V and J ends lost 1 base and 8 bases respectively, with 14 bases between them. Germline V lookup: CDR1 LGHNA, CDR2 YNFKEQ. CDR3 DNA sequence: TGTGCCAGCAGCCAAGGTTTGGGGCAGGAGGAAAAACTGTTTTTT. Amino acid sequence: CASSQGLGQEEKLFF.

The V and J genes are TRBV3-1 (or the pseudogene TRBV3-2) and TRBJ2-7; 9 nucleotides agree with TRBD1. J lost 7 bases, V lost 0 bases, and 7 bases had no gene match. Germline V gene lookup returns CDR1 LGHDT and CDR2 YNNKEL (reference sequence). The length of the CDR3 is 15 residues. The CDR3 is CASSQDKQGAREQYF. Here the CDR3 DNA reads TGTGCCAGCAGCCAAGACAAACAGGGGGCTCGGGAGCAGTACTTC.

This clone was seen a single time. The V call is TRBV28, the J call TRBJ1-1; D call uncertain. CDR1 and CDR2 from the germline V gene are MDHEN and SYDVKM. The CDR3 has 12 residues. Deletions cut 5 bases from V and 1 base from J, with 5 bases between. CDR3 sequence reads: CASSTENTEAFF. CDR3 nucleotides: TGTGCCAGCAGTACAGAGAACACTGAAGCTTTCTTT. The whole variable domain, remainder taken from reference TRBV28 and TRBJ1-1, is DVKVTQSSRYLVKRTGEKVFLECVQDMDHENMFWYRQDPGLGLRLIYFSYDVKMKEKGDIPEGYSVSREKKERFSLILESASTNQTSMYLCASSTENTEAFFGQGTRLTVV.

This clone was detected only once. This chain's CDR3 is CASSFTGRGNIQYF. The CDR3 nucleotides are TGTGCCAGCAGTTTTACAGGGAGGGGAAACATTCAGTACTTC. The chain employs TRBV6-2 or TRBV6-3 and TRBJ2-4; D possibly corresponds to TRBD2 (7 bases). Trimming pared 4 bases from V and 6 bases from J, leaving 13 bases between. Per germline, CDR1 MNHEY and CDR2 SVGEGT. CDR3 length equals 14 residues.

V gene TRBV19 combines with J gene TRBJ1-1, with D perhaps matching TRBD1 (5 bases). Germline values: CDR1 LNHDA, CDR2 SQIVND (reference sequence). Trimming left V 5 bases short and J 1 base short, with 14 bases between. The CDR3 has 15 amino acids. CDR3 loop: CASSGIGARNTEAFF. CDR3 DNA: TGTGCCAGTAGTGGGATAGGGGCCAGGAACACTGAAGCTTTCTTT.

In the case of this clone: Distinct nucleotide sequences in the sample also encode this CDR3. The rearrangement links TRBV12-3 or TRBV12-4 to TRBJ1-4; D unresolved. The CDR3 runs to 11 residues. V lost 6 bases to trimming and J lost 5 bases, with 4 bases between them. DNA of the CDR3: TGTGCCAGCAGCCTAAATGAAAAACTGTTTTTT. This sequence encodes CASSLNEKLFF.

This chain uses TRBV30 with TRBJ2-1; 9 nucleotides agree with TRBD1. The germline CDR1 and CDR2 sequences are GTSNPN and SVGIG (reference sequence). This CDR3 is 16 amino acids long. V trimming: 1 base; J trimming: 0 bases; junction bases outside the gene matches: 4. The chain's CDR3 is CAWSGPTGGSYNEQFF. The CDR3 coding sequence is TGTGCCTGGAGTGGACCGACAGGGGGCTCCTACAATGAGCAGTTCTTC.

This rearrangement joins TRBV7-2 to TRBJ2-2, with 7 bases that match TRBD1. J lost 5 bases, V lost 5 bases, and 8 bases had no gene match. The CDR3 covers 15 residues. Per the germline V gene, CDR1 is SGHTA and CDR2 is FQGNSA. The CDR3 DNA follows: TGTGCCAGCAGCCCCGTAAGGGGGCGGACCGGGGAGCTGTTTTTT. Amino acid sequence: CASSPVRGRTGELFF. The variable domain in full, completed from reference TRBV7-2 and TRBJ2-2, reads GAGVSQSPSNKVTEKGKDVELRCDPISGHTALYWYRQSLGQGLEFLIYFQGNSAPDKSGLPSDRFSAERTGGSVSTLTIQRTQQEDSAVYLCASSPVRGRTGELFFGEGSRLTVL.

This clone appeared once. The chain joins TRBV9 to TRBJ2-2; no firm D call. Germline V lookup: CDR1 SGDLS, CDR2 YYNGEE. Trimming removed 1 base from V and 4 bases from J, with 2 bases in between. The CDR3 covers 12 residues. This CDR3 reads CASSVPTGELFF. The CDR3 nucleotides read TGTGCCAGCAGCGTACCCACCGGGGAGCTGTTTTTT.

V and J are TRBV18 and TRBJ2-7, with a weak D call TRBD1 (6 bases). Germline assignment: CDR1 KGHSH and CDR2 LQKENI. This CDR3 spans 15 amino acids. Trimming pared 3 bases from V and 2 bases from J, leaving 14 bases between. CDR3 DNA: TGTGCCAGCTCACCGGTGACAGGATCTGCCTACGAGCAGTACTTC. Translating gives CASSPVTGSAYEQYF.

This clone was observed many times. The rearrangement links TRBV5-5 to TRBJ1-6; a possible D gene is TRBD1 (6 bases). Germline V gene lookup returns CDR1 SGHKS and CDR2 YYEKEE (reference sequence). This CDR3 is 15 amino acids long. V shed 4 bases and J shed 7 bases, with 15 bases lying between them. CDR3 DNA: TGTGCCAGCAGCCCCGGTCACAGGGAGAATTCACCCCTCCACTTT. Residues: CASSPGHRENSPLHF. Filled out from reference TRBV5-5 and TRBJ1-6, the complete variable domain reads DAGVTQSPTHLIKTRGQQVTLRCSPISGHKSVSWYQQVLGQGPQFIFQYYEKEERGRGNFPDRFSARQFPNYSSELNVNALLLGDSALYLCASSPGHRENSPLHFGNGTRLTVT.

The CDR3 here is CAISESQGTPYEQYF. The CDR3 DNA reads as TGTGCCATCAGTGAGTCCCAGGGGACCCCCTACGAGCAGTACTTC. This chain links TRBV10-3 with TRBJ2-7; D may be TRBD1 (6 bases). CDR1 and CDR2 from the germline V gene are ENHRY and SYGVKD. This CDR3 has 15 amino acids. Trimming cost V 0 bases and J 2 bases, with 11 bases left between them.

The chain combines TRBV10-3 with TRBJ2-2, with D perhaps TRBD1 or TRBD2 (5 bases each). V shed 0 bases and J shed 4 bases, with 12 bases lying between them. CDR1 is ENHRY, CDR2 SYGVKD, per germline. The length of the CDR3 is 16 residues. CDR3 in DNA: TGTGCCATCAGTGAGTCGTTGAGGGGTCCCACCGGGGAGCTGTTTTTT. Amino acid sequence: CAISESLRGPTGELFF.

V and J are TRBV28 and TRBJ2-5; 8 nucleotides line up with TRBD1. CDR3 length: 15 residues. CDR1 and CDR2 from the germline V gene are MDHEN and SYDVKM. Unmatched junction bases numbered 6, after V lost 2 bases and J lost 4 bases. CDR3 region: CASSLRTGLTETQYF. The CDR3, as DNA: TGTGCCAGCAGTTTACGGACAGGGCTTACAGAGACCCAGTACTTC.

This sequence joins TRBV27 and TRBJ1-3; tentatively, D is TRBD1 (5 bases). The germline V gene encodes CDR1 MNHEY and CDR2 SMNVEV (reference sequence). Trimming stripped 6 bases from V and 2 bases from J, with 14 bases between. CDR3 length equals 15 residues. The CDR3 bases are TGTGCCAGCAGCCGAGAGGCAGGGACTGGAAACACCATATATTTT. Translating it yields CASSREAGTGNTIYF.

J is TRBJ2-5 and V is TRBV21-1. TRBV21-1 is reported as a pseudogene. The CDR3 runs to 11 residues. CDR3 coding DNA: TGTGCCAGCAGCAAAGAAGAGACCCAGTACTTC. Residues: CASSKEETQYF.

This rearrangement joins TRBV10-1 to TRBJ2-1; tentative D call: TRBD1 (6 bases). This CDR3 has 14 amino acids. Germline CDR1 and CDR2: WNHNN and SYGVQD (reference sequence). Trimming removed 1 base from V and 8 bases from J, with 12 bases in between. The CDR3: CASSEFTGIDEQFF. The CDR3 DNA is TGCGCCAGCAGTGAGTTTACAGGGATTGATGAGCAGTTCTTC.

The CDR3 protein is CATSHGQGTHNSPLHF. CDR3 nucleotide sequence: TGTGCCACCAGCCATGGACAGGGGACCCATAATTCACCCCTCCACTTT. The gene calls are TRBV15 and TRBJ1-6; 9 nucleotides agree with TRBD1. This CDR3 is built from 16 residues. Germline CDR1 reads LNHNV; CDR2 reads YYDKDF (reference sequence). V trimming: 5 bases; J trimming: 5 bases; junction bases outside the gene matches: 7.

The chain carries TRBV15 and TRBJ1-1; no definite D call. Trimming removed 0 bases from V and 0 bases from J, with 11 bases in between. CDR1 and CDR2 (germline): LNHNV, YYDKDF (reference sequence). This CDR3 has 16 residues. The CDR3 reads CATSREPGRMNTEAFF. The CDR3 nucleotides read TGTGCCACCAGCAGAGAACCGGGCCGAATGAACACTGAAGCTTTCTTT.